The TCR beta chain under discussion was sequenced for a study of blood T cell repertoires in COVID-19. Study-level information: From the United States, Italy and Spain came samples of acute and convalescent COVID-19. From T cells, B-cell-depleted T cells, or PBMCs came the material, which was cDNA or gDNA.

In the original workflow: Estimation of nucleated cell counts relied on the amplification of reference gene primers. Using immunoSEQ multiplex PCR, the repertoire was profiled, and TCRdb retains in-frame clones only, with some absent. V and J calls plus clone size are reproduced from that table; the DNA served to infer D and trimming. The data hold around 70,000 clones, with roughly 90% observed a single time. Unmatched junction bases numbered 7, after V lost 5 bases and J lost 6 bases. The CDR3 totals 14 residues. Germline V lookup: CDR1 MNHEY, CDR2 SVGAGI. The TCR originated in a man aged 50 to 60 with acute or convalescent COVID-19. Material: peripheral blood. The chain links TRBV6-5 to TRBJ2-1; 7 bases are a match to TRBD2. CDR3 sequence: CASSQGGPINEQFF. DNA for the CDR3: TGTGCCAGCAGTCAGGGAGGGCCGATCAATGAGCAGTTCTTC.